A single sample is the source of the 20 T cell receptor beta chains below, sequenced in a study of tumor-infiltrating lymphocytes in primary liver carcinoma. Out of unsorted whole blood came the blood RNA, and germline DNA was extracted as well. The template, around 540 ng total RNA, yielded TCR beta cDNA made with a constant-region primer. Three nested multiplex PCR rounds of slightly modified ARM-PCR generated TCR beta libraries. Researchers ran the first two PCR rounds for approximately 9 cycles each with TRBV1-TRBV30 forward primers and a C-beta reverse primer. Via MiXCR, TCRdb re-called the multiplex PCR reads, giving one row per CDR3 protein. Among about 310,000 distinct CDR3 sequences, 65% were seen once, and the ten largest hold about 8.4%. The sample was peripheral blood. These receptors came from a man in his forties or fifties with primary liver carcinoma and hepatitis B virus infection.

As concerns this clonotype: The final CDR3 position lacks the conserved phenylalanine or tryptophan, pointing to a likely read error. The chain combines TRBV6-1 with TRBJ2-2; a possible D gene is TRBD2 (6 bases). This CDR3 comprises 15 residues. Germline V lookup: CDR1 MNHNS, CDR2 SASEGT. CDR3 protein: CAGSSGGPGTGELFL. For the CDR3, the DNA is TGTGCCGGCAGTTCTGGAGGGCCGGGGACCGGGGAGCTGTTTTTA.

This clonotype was seen a single time. This sequence joins TRBV28 and TRBJ1-4; D is undetermined. Germline loops: CDR1 MDHEN, CDR2 SYDVKM. V lost 4 bases to trimming and J lost 7 bases, with 7 bases between them. The CDR3 has 12 residues. The CDR3 DNA reads TGTGCCAGCAGTTCCCAGATTGAAAAACTGTTTTTT. This codes for CASSSQIEKLFF. Full variable domain (remainder filled in from reference TRBV28 and TRBJ1-4): DVKVTQSSRYLVKRTGEKVFLECVQDMDHENMFWYRQDPGLGLRLIYFSYDVKMKEKGDIPEGYSVSREKKERFSLILESASTNQTSMYLCASSSQIEKLFFGSGTQLSVL.

In its sample, this clonotype was seen a few times. The V and J genes are TRBV7-8 and TRBJ2-3, with 7 bases lining up with TRBD1. V lost 2 bases and J lost 3; bases outside the gene matches: 5. The length of the CDR3 is 15 residues. Germline CDR1 reads SGHVS; CDR2 reads FQNEAQ. The CDR3 sequence: CASSLRGQSTDTQYF. CDR3 coding DNA: TGTGCCAGCAGCTTACGGGGACAGTCAACAGATACGCAGTATTTT.

In its sample, this clonotype was seen a few times. This chain joins TRBV28 and TRBJ1-5; 8 bases agree with TRBD1. Germline CDR1 is MDHEN and CDR2 is SYDVKM. The CDR3 loop spans 14 amino acids. Trimming took 2 bases from V and 6 from J; bases not matched to a gene: 3. CDR3 in amino acids: CASSLHQGAQPQHF. The DNA for the CDR3 is TGTGCCAGCAGTTTACACCAGGGGGCTCAGCCCCAGCATTTT.

The gene calls are TRBV6-8 and TRBJ1-4; D gene uncertain. The ends were cut back, 5 bases at V and 6 bases at J, with 19 bases in the middle. CDR3 length: 16 amino acids. The germline gives CDR1 MNHGY, CDR2 SAAAGT. The CDR3 region is CASSTEEGSIYEKLFF. The CDR3 DNA reads TGTGCCAGCAGTACTGAGGAGGGTTCAATATATGAAAAACTGTTTTTT.

The V call is TRBV28, the J call TRBJ1-6; possibly TRBD1 for D (5 bases). Germline V gene sequence: CDR1 MDHEN, CDR2 SYDVKM. Trimming stripped 7 bases from V and 7 bases from J, with 14 bases between. The CDR3 is made up of 14 amino acids. CDR3 in amino acids: CASNSGTQNSPLHF. CDR3 DNA: TGTGCCAGCAATTCCGGGACCCAGAATTCACCCCTCCACTTT.

The chain couples TRBV5-1 to TRBJ2-7; D possibly corresponds to TRBD2 (5 bases). V lost 5 bases, J lost 3 bases, and 15 bases lay in between. The CDR3 sequence is 14 residues long. Germline CDR1 SGHRS, CDR2 YFSETQ. For the CDR3, the DNA is TGCGCCAGCAGAAGCGGTCGAGACGGCTACGAGCAGTACTTC. This translates into CASRSGRDGYEQYF.

Notes on this clonotype: A clone one base away is much larger, so this may be a read error. The gene calls are TRBV6-2 or TRBV6-3 and TRBJ2-1, with D possibly matching TRBD1 (8 bases). Trimming took 6 bases from V and 8 from J, leaving 20 bases between them. Germline CDR1 reads MNHEY; CDR2 reads SVGEGT. This CDR3 contains 15 residues. CDR3 in amino acids: CASSQSRTGRDEQFF. The CDR3 DNA sequence: TGTGCCAGCAGCCAGAGCAGGACAGGGAGGGATGAGCAGTTCTTC.

This clonotype was observed at least ten times. The V call is TRBV6-6, the J call TRBJ2-5; 8 positions agree with TRBD2. Looked up from germline, CDR1 is MNHNY and CDR2 is SVGAGI (reference sequence). V lost 7 bases and J lost 0; bases outside the gene matches: 7. The CDR3 totals 15 residues. DNA for the CDR3: TGTGCCAGCAATAAATTACTAGCGGACCAAGAGACCCAGTACTTC. Translation: CASNKLLADQETQYF.

To note about this clonotype: A much bigger clone sits one base away, suggesting this may be a read error. CDR3 nucleotide sequence: TGCAGCATTGAAGTAGGGGGACGAAAACTGTTTTTT. It encodes CSIEVGGRKLFF. The chain is built from TRBV29-1 and TRBJ1-4; D is perhaps TRBD1 (6 bases). This CDR3 is 12 amino acids long. CDR1 SQVTM and CDR2 ANQGSEA come from the germline V gene.

A remark on this clonotype: A much larger clone is a single base away; this may be a read error. This chain links TRBV12-3 or TRBV12-4 with TRBJ2-3; 11 bases agree with TRBD2. The CDR3 is made up of 14 amino acids. The CDR3 DNA follows: TGTGCCAGCAACGGACTAGCGGGCACAGATGCGCAGTATTTT. It translates to CASNGLAGTDAQYF.

Regarding this clonotype: A read error is likely, as this CDR3 ends without the conserved phenylalanine or tryptophan. The J gene is TRBJ2-7, the V gene TRBV11-1, with 10 nucleotides matching TRBD2. This CDR3 is built from 15 residues. Germline CDR1 SGHAT, CDR2 FQDESV (reference sequence). CDR3 in amino acids: CAAAFVSGRRHEQYL. The CDR3 coding sequence is TGTGCAGCAGCTTTCGTTAGCGGGAGGCGCCACGAGCAGTACCTC.

The chain employs TRBV30 and TRBJ1-2; weak D call: TRBD1 (5 bases). Germline values: CDR1 GTSNPN, CDR2 SVGIG (reference sequence). The CDR3 covers 12 residues. The V and J ends lost 3 bases and 2 bases respectively, with 7 bases between them. In nucleotides, the CDR3 is TGTGCCTGGAGCGGGACGAACTATGGCTACACCTTC. Translation gives CAWSGTNYGYTF.

As regards this clonotype: This may be a read error: a much more frequent sequence differs by one nucleotide. The rearrangement joins TRBV5-5 to TRBJ2-7, with D perhaps assigned TRBD1 or TRBD2 (5 bases each). CDR1 SGHKS and CDR2 YYEKEE come from the germline V gene (reference sequence). The length of the CDR3 is 14 residues. The V end lost 9 bases, the J end lost 2 bases, and 18 bases lay between the germline ends. CDR3 DNA sequence: TGTGCCACCAGTTCCGGGACGACGACCTACGAGCAGTACTTC. Amino acids: CATSSGTTTYEQYF. The full variable domain, with the rest looked up from reference TRBV5-5 and TRBJ2-7, is DAGVTQSPTHLIKTRGQQVTLRCSPISGHKSVSWYQQVLGQGPQFIFQYYEKEERGRGNFPDRFSARQFPNYSSELNVNALLLGDSALYLCATSSGTTTYEQYFGPGTRLTVT.

With respect to this clonotype: It may be a read error: a sequence one base away is much more abundant. The gene calls are TRBV6-1 and TRBJ1-6; 8 nucleotides agree with TRBD1. CDR1 and CDR2 (germline): MNHNS, SASEGT. Trimming cost V 7 bases and J 4 bases; bases outside gene matches: 3. CDR3 length equals 14 residues. CDR3 sequence (DNA): TGTGCCAGCAATGGACAGGGTTATAATTCACCCCTCCACTTT. Translating gives CASNGQGYNSPLHF.

Comments on this clonotype: A much bigger clone sits one base away, suggesting this may be a read error. The V and J genes are TRBV12-3 or TRBV12-4 and TRBJ1-3, with TRBD1 as a possible D gene (5 bases). Trimming left V 1 base short and J 5 bases short, with 18 bases between. The CDR3 consists of 17 residues. In nucleotides, the CDR3 is TGTGCCAGCAGTTTAGGGTTGAGAGGGGAAGATAGAAACACCATATATTTT. This gives the protein CASSLGLRGEDRNTIYF.

V usage is TRBV13 and J usage is TRBJ2-3; 13 bases are a match to TRBD2. CDR3 length equals 17 residues. With 4 bases clipped from V and 3 bases from J, the junction kept 7 bases outside the gene matches. CDR1 and CDR2 (germline): PRHDT, FYEKMQ (reference sequence). For the CDR3, the DNA is TGTGCCAGCAGCTCCTACGGGACTAGCGGGAAAACAGATACGCAGTATTTT. Encoded protein: CASSSYGTSGKTDTQYF.

The V call is TRBV11-2, the J call TRBJ2-3; D is perhaps TRBD2 (6 bases). The CDR3 sequence is 16 residues long. V gave up 5 bases and J gave up 2 bases, with 17 bases separating them. Germline V gene lookup returns CDR1 SGHAT and CDR2 FQNNGV. CDR3 in amino acids: CASSPKLSGYTDTQYF. CDR3 in DNA: TGTGCCAGCAGCCCCAAACTTAGCGGCTACACAGATACGCAGTATTTT.

Concerning this clonotype: This may stem from a read error, because a much larger clone lies one nucleotide away. The chain recombines TRBV10-3 with TRBJ2-2; D may be TRBD1 or TRBD2 (5 bases each). Germline lookup yields CDR1 ENHRY and CDR2 SYGVKD. The CDR3 is made up of 15 amino acids. The CDR3 is CVISGGPTNTGELFF. In DNA form, the CDR3 reads TGTGTCATCAGTGGGGGACCTACGAACACCGGGGAGCTGTTTTTT.

This clonotype turned up a few times. The chain carries TRBV5-1 and TRBJ2-2; 9 positions match TRBD2. Germline CDR1 reads SGHRS; CDR2 reads YFSETQ. The trim removed 4 bases at V and 2 bases at J, leaving 3 bases unmatched. The CDR3 spans 15 residues. CDR3 region: CASSPTSGNTGELFF. CDR3 in DNA: TGCGCCAGCAGCCCGACTAGCGGTAACACCGGGGAGCTGTTTTTT.